This T cell receptor beta chain was identified during a study of shared clonotypes between healthy human individuals. TCRdb's table, derived via immunoSEQ multiplex PCR, lists solely in-frame clones and lacks some. The table records about 450,000 clones, around 79% of them present only once. The CDR3 is 17 amino acids. Trimming pared 0 bases from V and 5 bases from J, leaving 16 bases between. The sequence was collected from a woman between 35 and 50 years old in good health. Some clones in this sample may be carry-over from other donors' samples. Material: PBMCs. The chain carries TRBV23-1 and TRBJ2-2, with D possibly TRBD1 on 5 matching bases. TRBV23-1 is classed as an ORF, of uncertain function. As DNA, the CDR3 is TGCGCCAGCAGTCAATCGTCAGGGAAACATCAGACCGGGGAGCTGTTTTTT. As protein: CASSQSSGKHQTGELFF.